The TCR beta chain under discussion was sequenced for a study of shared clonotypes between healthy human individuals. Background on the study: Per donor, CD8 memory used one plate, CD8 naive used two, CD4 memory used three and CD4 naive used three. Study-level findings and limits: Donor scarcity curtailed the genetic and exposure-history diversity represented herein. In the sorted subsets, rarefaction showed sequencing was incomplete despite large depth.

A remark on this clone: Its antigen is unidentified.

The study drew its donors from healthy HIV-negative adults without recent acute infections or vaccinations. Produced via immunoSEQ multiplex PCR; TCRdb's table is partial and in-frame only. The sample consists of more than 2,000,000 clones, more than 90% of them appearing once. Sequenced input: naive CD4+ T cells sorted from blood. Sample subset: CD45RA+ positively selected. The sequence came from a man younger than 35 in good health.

Here the CDR3 reads CASSPVQGSYNEQFF. CDR3 in DNA: TGTGCCAGCTCACCAGTCCAGGGGTCCTACAATGAGCAGTTCTTC. The genes are TRBV18 and TRBJ2-1; maybe TRBD1 (6 bases). CDR3 length equals 15 residues. V was trimmed by 2 bases and J by 1 base, leaving 9 bases between them. The germline CDR1 and CDR2 sequences are KGHSH and LQKENI.